Each of the 23 T cell receptor beta chains below was sequenced from the same sample in a study of regulatory T cells in long-lasting Graves disease. Time point defined: persistent/refractory GD, antithyroid drugs over 5 years with positive TRAb. Following extraction of RNA from PBMCs, that RNA was used to make the TCR library. Both iRepertoire HTBI primers and Arm-PCR of CDR3 regions were used to build the TCR beta libraries. One entry per CDR3 protein results from TCRdb running MiXCR on the multiplex PCR reads. The sample has 400,000 or so distinct CDR3 sequences, 20% to 25% seen once. The sample consisted of peripheral blood mononuclear cells (PBMCs), taken when the disease was refractory, from a patient treated with antithyroid drugs. The receptors originated from a female donor with Graves disease.

The V and J genes are TRBV7-2 and TRBJ2-1; D uncertain. V was trimmed by 2 bases and J by 3 bases, leaving 11 bases between them. The CDR3 has 15 amino acids. Germline V gene lookup returns CDR1 SGHTA and CDR2 FQGNSA. The CDR3, as DNA: TGTGCCAGCAGCTTAAGCACTCTGGGCTACAATGAGCAGTTCTTC. Translated, it gives CASSLSTLGYNEQFF.

This clonotype has a count of ten or more. The chain couples TRBV7-9 to TRBJ1-4; unclear D gene. Germline CDR1 is SEHNR and CDR2 is FQNEAQ (reference sequence). CDR3 length: 15 residues. V was clipped by 1 base and J by 0 bases, with 6 bases between them. Written as DNA, the CDR3 is TGTGCCAGCAGCTTAGTGTCGGCAACTAATGAAAAACTGTTTTTT. This gives the protein CASSLVSATNEKLFF. The full variable domain, in which reference TRBV7-9 and TRBJ1-4 provide the parts outside the CDR3, is DTGVSQNPRHKITKRGQNVTFRCDPISEHNRLYWYRQTLGQGPEFLTYFQNEAQLEKSRLLSDRFSAERPKGSFSTLEIQRTEQGDSAMYLCASSLVSATNEKLFFGSGTQLSVL.

This clonotype has only a few counts. Mismatch with germline at one junction end may stem from a read error. The chain employs TRBV6-2 or TRBV6-3 and TRBJ2-5; no definite D call. The CDR3 is made up of 10 amino acids. CDR1 and CDR2 from the germline V gene are MNHEY and SVGEGT. The CDR3 nucleotides are TGTGCCAGCAGTTCCCGCCTTCAAGTCTTC. Amino acids: CASSSRLQVF.

The V call is TRBV6-5, the J call TRBJ1-3; D not resolved. CDR3 length: 15 amino acids. Germline CDR1 MNHEY, CDR2 SVGAGI. Trimming left V 3 bases short and J 3 bases short, with 12 bases between. The CDR3 is CASSYLGLDGNTIYF. The CDR3 DNA sequence: TGTGCCAGCAGTTATTTGGGTCTCGATGGAAACACCATATATTTT.

The chain links TRBV9 to TRBJ2-7, with D possibly TRBD1 on 6 matching bases. Per the germline V gene, CDR1 is SGDLS and CDR2 is YYNGEE. The CDR3 is made up of 14 amino acids. Trimming left V 4 bases short and J 3 bases short, with 14 bases between. The CDR3 bases are TGTGCCAGCAGCCCAACAGGGACCGTCTACGAGCAGTACTTC. As protein: CASSPTGTVYEQYF.

The rearrangement joins TRBV27 to TRBJ1-2; 7 nucleotides agree with TRBD1. Looked up from germline, CDR1 is MNHEY and CDR2 is SMNVEV (reference sequence). The length of the CDR3 is 16 residues. V trimming: 5 bases; J trimming: 2 bases; junction bases outside the gene matches: 11. CDR3 sequence: CASSLSRGGLNYGYTF. In DNA form, the CDR3 reads TGTGCCAGCAGTCTAAGCAGGGGGGGACTGAACTATGGCTACACCTTC.

This clonotype has at least ten counts. The genes are TRBV28 and TRBJ1-5, with TRBD1 as a possible D gene (5 bases). Germline V gene lookup returns CDR1 MDHEN and CDR2 SYDVKM. CDR3 length: 15 amino acids. The V and J ends lost 6 bases and 2 bases respectively, with 14 bases between them. CDR3 loop: CASRTQGSGNQPQHF. For the CDR3, the DNA is TGTGCCAGCAGGACTCAGGGAAGCGGCAATCAGCCCCAGCATTTT.

The gene calls are TRBV29-1 and TRBJ1-1; D is ambiguous. From germline, CDR1 is SQVTM and CDR2 ANQGSEA. This CDR3 is 11 amino acids long. V lost 4 bases, J lost 1 base, and 4 bases lay in between. The CDR3: CSVAENTEAFF. CDR3 DNA: TGCAGCGTTGCGGAGAACACTGAAGCTTTCTTT.

The J gene is TRBJ2-5, the V gene TRBV12-3 or TRBV12-4; no clear D. The J call is uncertain, as TRBJ2-1 better fits the DNA end. The CDR3 has 13 residues. The CDR3 sequence is CASSFLIHNEQFF. The CDR3 DNA follows: TGTGCCAGCAGTTTCCTAATTCACAATGAGCAGTTCTTC.

This clonotype was counted ten times or more. The chain is built from TRBV7-2 and TRBJ1-1; no clear D. Germline CDR1 is SGHTA and CDR2 is FQGNSA. Deletions cut 6 bases from V and 3 bases from J, with 14 bases between. CDR3 length: 14 residues. CDR3 residues: CASRLLRTDTEAFF. In nucleotides, the CDR3 is TGTGCCAGCAGACTCCTGCGAACAGACACTGAAGCTTTCTTT.

This clonotype has a count of ten or more. The chain has TRBV15 and TRBJ2-7, with D uncertain. There are 13 residues in the CDR3. In germline, CDR1 is LNHNV, CDR2 YYDKDF (reference sequence). With 0 bases removed from V and 7 bases from J, the gap between germline ends came to 10 bases. The DNA for the CDR3 is TGTGCCACCAGCAGAGATCAGAGCTCGGAGCAGTACTTC. This encodes CATSRDQSSEQYF.

CDR3 coding DNA: TGTGCCATCAGTTTCGCACAGCCTAACTATGGCTACACCTTC. Amino acid sequence: CAISFAQPNYGYTF. V usage is TRBV10-3 and J usage is TRBJ1-2; D is undetermined. CDR1 and CDR2 from the germline V gene are ENHRY and SYGVKD. This CDR3 region has 14 residues. Between the trimmed V and J ends, which lost 5 bases and 0 bases, there was a span of 10 bases.

This clonotype occurred a few times. V is TRBV7-9 and J is TRBJ1-1; no reliable D call. The CDR3 consists of 16 residues. Germline CDR1 SEHNR, CDR2 FQNEAQ (reference sequence). V lost 6 bases and J 6 bases, leaving 23 bases between the germline ends. CDR3 residues: CASSFLDGEVFAEAFF. In DNA form, the CDR3 reads TGTGCCAGCAGTTTCCTGGACGGGGAGGTCTTCGCTGAAGCTTTCTTT. Complete variable domain (other parts from reference TRBV7-9 and TRBJ1-1): DTGVSQNPRHKITKRGQNVTFRCDPISEHNRLYWYRQTLGQGPEFLTYFQNEAQLEKSRLLSDRFSAERPKGSFSTLEIQRTEQGDSAMYLCASSFLDGEVFAEAFFGQGTRLTVV.

CDR3 protein: CASSLAGGGAQPQHF. The CDR3 coding sequence is TGTGCCAGCAGTTTAGCTGGAGGGGGCGCGCAGCCCCAGCATTTT. J is TRBJ1-5 and V is TRBV12-3 or TRBV12-4, with 7 nucleotides matching TRBD1. V shed 0 bases and J 7 bases; nucleotides not matched to a gene: 6. The CDR3 is 15 residues long.

This clonotype was detected many times. V usage is TRBV2 and J usage is TRBJ1-3; 7 nucleotides line up with TRBD1. Trimming cost V 3 bases and J 0 bases; bases outside gene matches: 5. This CDR3 comprises 16 residues. Germline V gene lookup returns CDR1 SNHLY and CDR2 FYNNEI. Here the CDR3 reads CASSEPGQSSGNTIYF. In nucleotides, the CDR3 is TGTGCCAGCAGTGAGCCGGGACAGAGCTCTGGAAACACCATATATTTT.

The chain combines TRBV30 with TRBJ1-2, with unresolved D. Germline V gives CDR1 GTSNPN, CDR2 SVGIG (reference sequence). V was trimmed by 3 bases and J by 3 bases, leaving 5 bases between them. The CDR3 spans 11 residues. The CDR3: CAWSPDYGYTF. As DNA, the CDR3 is TGTGCCTGGAGCCCAGACTATGGCTACACCTTC. The entire variable domain, with the rest obtained from reference TRBV30 and TRBJ1-2, is as follows: SQTIHQWPATLVQPVGSPLSLECTVEGTSNPNLYWYRQAAGRGLQLLFYSVGIGQISSEVPQNLSASRPQDRQFILSSKKLLLSDSGFYLCAWSPDYGYTFGSGTRLTVV.

This clonotype was found many times. One end of the junction fails to match germline, which may point to a read error. The chain is built from TRBV6-1 and TRBJ2-5, with TRBD1 matching over 7 bases. This CDR3 is 14 amino acids long. Germline assignment: CDR1 MNHNS and CDR2 SASEGT. The CDR3 DNA is TGTGCCAGCAGGAGGACAGGATACCAAAAGACCCAGTACTTC. It codes for CASRRTGYQKTQYF.

This sequence joins TRBV20-1 and TRBJ2-7; the D call may be TRBD1 or TRBD2 (5 bases each). CDR1 and CDR2 from the germline V gene are DFQATT and SNEGSKA (reference sequence). The CDR3 totals 12 residues. V was pared by 2 bases and J by 5 bases, with 10 bases between. In nucleotides, the CDR3 is TGCAGTGCTAGACAGGGACGGCACGAGCAGTACTTC. It encodes CSARQGRHEQYF.

CDR3 loop: CASSLGRSGQNTGELFF. CDR3 nucleotides: TGTGCCAGCAGCTTAGGACGTTCCGGACAAAACACCGGGGAGCTGTTTTTT. The chain has TRBV7-2 and TRBJ2-2; D possibly corresponds to TRBD1 (5 bases). Germline V gene lookup returns CDR1 SGHTA and CDR2 FQGNSA. This CDR3 contains 17 residues. V was pared by 1 base and J by 2 bases, with 14 bases between.

Regarding this clonotype: This may be a read error, as it is one base from a much larger clone. The V gene is TRBV2, the J gene TRBJ2-7, with TRBD2 identical over 8 bases. Trimming removed 4 bases from V and 2 bases from J; junction bases left unmatched: 7. Germline V gives CDR1 SNHLY, CDR2 FYNNEI. The CDR3 spans 15 residues. In DNA, the CDR3 is TGTGCCAGCAGTGGAAAAATGGGACTAGCCTACGAGCAGTACTTC. It codes for CASSGKMGLAYEQYF.

This clonotype was seen more than once but under ten times. The CDR3 sequence: CASSPELDQETQYF. CDR3 coding DNA: TGTGCCAGCAGCCCCGAACTAGACCAAGAGACCCAGTACTTC. J is TRBJ2-5 and V is TRBV7-8, with D perhaps TRBD2 (5 bases). V was cut by 5 bases and J by 0 bases, with 10 bases left in between. CDR3 size: 14 residues. Per the germline V gene, CDR1 is SGHVS and CDR2 is FQNEAQ.

In regard to this clonotype: Since a far larger clone is one base different, this is likely a read error. J is TRBJ1-2 and V is TRBV7-8; 8 bases map to TRBD1. This CDR3 spans 14 amino acids. The germline gives CDR1 SGHVS, CDR2 FQNEAQ. For the CDR3, the DNA is TGTGCCAGCAGTGGAGGGGACAGGATCTATGACTACACCTTC. Amino acid sequence: CASSGGDRIYDYTF.

On this clonotype itself: This may arise from a read error, as a much more abundant clone is one base away. V is TRBV27 and J is TRBJ1-5; D unresolved. The CDR3 is 17 residues long. Deletions cut 4 bases from V and 6 bases from J, with 22 bases between. The germline CDR1 and CDR2 sequences are MNHEY and SMNVEV (reference sequence). For the CDR3, the DNA is TGTGCCAGCAGTTCGAGTGGGTCTTGGCTGTTGTGTCAGCCCCAGCATTTT. Translated, it gives CASSSSGSWLLCQPQHF.